This T cell receptor (beta chain) was sequenced for a study of response to subunit inactivated influenza vaccine. Findings of the study overall: Seasonal influenza vaccination, on each occasion, was suggested by the authors to recruit few new T cells.

On this clonotype: Its antigen remains unknown.

The CDR3 is made up of 16 amino acids. Trimming removed 2 bases at V and 7 bases at J, with 19 bases between. Germline V gives CDR1 SGDLS, CDR2 YYNGEE. In TCRdb, the RT-PCR reads were re-called with MiXCR into one record per CDR3 protein. The sample holds around 650,000 distinct CDR3 sequences, less than 20% seen once. The chain links TRBV9 to TRBJ2-1, with D possibly TRBD2 on 6 matching bases. The clonotype was recovered from a man aged 45-65 years who received an inactivated influenza vaccine. The sequences come from PBMCs from blood, collected 11 to 12 days after vaccination. Here the CDR3 reads CASSVPGGGAINEQFF. The CDR3 region has the DNA TGTGCCAGCAGCGTCCCCGGCGGAGGGGCCATTAATGAGCAGTTCTTC.